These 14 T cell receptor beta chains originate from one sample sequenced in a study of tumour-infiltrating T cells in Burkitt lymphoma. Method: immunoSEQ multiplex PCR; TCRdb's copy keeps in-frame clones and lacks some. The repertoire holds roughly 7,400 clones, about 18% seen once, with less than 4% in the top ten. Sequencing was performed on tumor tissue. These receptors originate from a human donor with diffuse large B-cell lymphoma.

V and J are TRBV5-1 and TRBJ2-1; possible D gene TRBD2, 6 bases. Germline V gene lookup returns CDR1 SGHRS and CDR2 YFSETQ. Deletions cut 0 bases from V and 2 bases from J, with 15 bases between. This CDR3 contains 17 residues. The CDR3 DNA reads TGCGCCAGCAGCTTGGGGTCGGGCGGAGGGCCCTACAATGAGCAGTTCTTC. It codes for CASSLGSGGGPYNEQFF.

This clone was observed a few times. Written as DNA, the CDR3 is TGTGCCAGCAGTAAGGCAGGGACTAGCGGCTACGGGGAGCTGTTTTTT. Translated: CASSKAGTSGYGELFF. The chain joins TRBV25-1 to TRBJ2-2, with 11 bases that match TRBD2. The germline V gene encodes CDR1 MGHDK and CDR2 SYGVNS. J gave up 7 bases and V 5 bases, and 9 bases lay outside the gene matches. The CDR3 covers 16 residues.

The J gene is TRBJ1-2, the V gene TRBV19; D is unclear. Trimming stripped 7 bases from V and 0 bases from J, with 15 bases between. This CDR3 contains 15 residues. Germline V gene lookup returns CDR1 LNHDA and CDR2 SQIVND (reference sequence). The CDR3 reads CASTSSEATNYGYTF. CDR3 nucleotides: TGTGCCAGTACCAGCTCGGAGGCAACTAACTATGGCTACACCTTC. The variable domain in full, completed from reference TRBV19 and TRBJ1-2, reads DGGITQSPKYLFRKEGQNVTLSCEQNLNHDAMYWYRQDPGQGLRLIYYSQIVNDFQKGDIAEGYSVSREKKESFPLTVTSAQKNPTAFYLCASTSSEATNYGYTFGSGTRLTVV.

The CDR3, as DNA: TGTGCCAGCAGTTACTCGACTAGCGGGAGCTACGAGCAGTACTTC. Protein sequence: CASSYSTSGSYEQYF. V and J are TRBV6-5 and TRBJ2-7; TRBD2 agrees at 12 bases. CDR3 length equals 15 residues. CDR1 is MNHEY and CDR2 is SVGAGI in the germline V gene. V lost 0 bases to trimming and J lost 3 bases; unmatched junction nucleotides: 0.

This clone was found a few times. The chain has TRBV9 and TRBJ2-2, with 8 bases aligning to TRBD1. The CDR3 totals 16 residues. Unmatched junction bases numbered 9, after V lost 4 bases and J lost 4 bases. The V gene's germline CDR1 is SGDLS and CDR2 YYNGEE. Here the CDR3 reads CASSYGTGLGTGELFF. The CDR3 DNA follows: TGTGCCAGCAGCTACGGGACAGGCTTAGGCACCGGGGAGCTGTTTTTT.

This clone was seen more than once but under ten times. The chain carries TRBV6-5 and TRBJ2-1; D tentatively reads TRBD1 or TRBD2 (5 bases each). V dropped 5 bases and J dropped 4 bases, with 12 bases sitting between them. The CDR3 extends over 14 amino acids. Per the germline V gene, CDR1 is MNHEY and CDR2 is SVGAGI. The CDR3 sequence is CASSRKGPYNEQFF. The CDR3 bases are TGTGCCAGCAGTAGAAAGGGACCTTACAATGAGCAGTTCTTC.

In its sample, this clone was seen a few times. The CDR3 coding sequence is TGTGCCAGCAGCTTAGCGTCGGCAACTGAGACCCAGTACTTC. Translating gives CASSLASATETQYF. V and J are TRBV7-9 and TRBJ2-5; D is uncertain. The CDR3 sequence is 14 residues long. CDR1 is SEHNR, CDR2 FQNEAQ, per germline (reference sequence). Trimming removed 0 bases at V and 5 bases at J, with 10 bases between.

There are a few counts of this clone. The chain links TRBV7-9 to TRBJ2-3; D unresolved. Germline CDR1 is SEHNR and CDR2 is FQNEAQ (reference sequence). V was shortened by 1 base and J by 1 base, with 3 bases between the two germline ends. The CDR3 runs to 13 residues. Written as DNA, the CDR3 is TGTGCCAGCAGCTTAGTCGGCACAGATACGCAGTATTTT. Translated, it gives CASSLVGTDTQYF.

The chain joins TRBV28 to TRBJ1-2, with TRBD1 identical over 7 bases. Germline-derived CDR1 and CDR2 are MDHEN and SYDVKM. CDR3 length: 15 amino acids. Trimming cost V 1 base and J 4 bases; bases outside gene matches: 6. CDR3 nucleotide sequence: TGTGCCAGCAGTTTATCCGAGACAGGGTTCTATGGCTACACCTTC. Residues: CASSLSETGFYGYTF.

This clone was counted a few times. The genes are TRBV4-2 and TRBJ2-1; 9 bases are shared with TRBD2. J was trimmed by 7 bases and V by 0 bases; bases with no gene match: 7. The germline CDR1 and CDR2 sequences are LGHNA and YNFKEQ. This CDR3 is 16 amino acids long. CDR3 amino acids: CASSQEVAGVGNEQFF. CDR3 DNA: TGTGCCAGCAGCCAAGAGGTAGCGGGAGTGGGAAATGAGCAGTTCTTC.

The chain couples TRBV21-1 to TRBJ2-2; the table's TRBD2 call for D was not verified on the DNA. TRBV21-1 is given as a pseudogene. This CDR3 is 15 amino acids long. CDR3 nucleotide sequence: TGTGCCAGCACCAAGGGGGGGCTGAACACCGGGGAGCTGTTTTTT. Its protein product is CASTKGGLNTGELFF.

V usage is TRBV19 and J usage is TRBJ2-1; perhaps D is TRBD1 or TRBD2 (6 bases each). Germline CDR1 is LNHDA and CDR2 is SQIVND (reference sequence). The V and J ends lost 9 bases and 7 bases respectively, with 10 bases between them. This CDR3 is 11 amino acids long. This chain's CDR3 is CASIGGNEQFF. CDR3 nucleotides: TGTGCCAGCATAGGGGGGAATGAGCAGTTCTTC.

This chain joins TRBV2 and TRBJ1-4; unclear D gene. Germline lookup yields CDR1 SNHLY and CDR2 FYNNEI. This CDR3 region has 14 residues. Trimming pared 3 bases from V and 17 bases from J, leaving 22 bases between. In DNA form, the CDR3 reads TGTGCCAGCAGTGAGGCTCCGGGAAGTAAACCCTTTTTTTTT. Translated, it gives CASSEAPGSKPFFF.

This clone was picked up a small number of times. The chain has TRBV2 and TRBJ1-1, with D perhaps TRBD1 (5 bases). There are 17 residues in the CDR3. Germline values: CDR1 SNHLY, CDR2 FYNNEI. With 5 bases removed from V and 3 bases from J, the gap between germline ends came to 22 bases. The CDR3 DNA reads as TGTGCCAGCAGTCCGGCGGGGGAGGGGACCCTTGACACTGAAGCTTTCTTT. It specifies CASSPAGEGTLDTEAFF.